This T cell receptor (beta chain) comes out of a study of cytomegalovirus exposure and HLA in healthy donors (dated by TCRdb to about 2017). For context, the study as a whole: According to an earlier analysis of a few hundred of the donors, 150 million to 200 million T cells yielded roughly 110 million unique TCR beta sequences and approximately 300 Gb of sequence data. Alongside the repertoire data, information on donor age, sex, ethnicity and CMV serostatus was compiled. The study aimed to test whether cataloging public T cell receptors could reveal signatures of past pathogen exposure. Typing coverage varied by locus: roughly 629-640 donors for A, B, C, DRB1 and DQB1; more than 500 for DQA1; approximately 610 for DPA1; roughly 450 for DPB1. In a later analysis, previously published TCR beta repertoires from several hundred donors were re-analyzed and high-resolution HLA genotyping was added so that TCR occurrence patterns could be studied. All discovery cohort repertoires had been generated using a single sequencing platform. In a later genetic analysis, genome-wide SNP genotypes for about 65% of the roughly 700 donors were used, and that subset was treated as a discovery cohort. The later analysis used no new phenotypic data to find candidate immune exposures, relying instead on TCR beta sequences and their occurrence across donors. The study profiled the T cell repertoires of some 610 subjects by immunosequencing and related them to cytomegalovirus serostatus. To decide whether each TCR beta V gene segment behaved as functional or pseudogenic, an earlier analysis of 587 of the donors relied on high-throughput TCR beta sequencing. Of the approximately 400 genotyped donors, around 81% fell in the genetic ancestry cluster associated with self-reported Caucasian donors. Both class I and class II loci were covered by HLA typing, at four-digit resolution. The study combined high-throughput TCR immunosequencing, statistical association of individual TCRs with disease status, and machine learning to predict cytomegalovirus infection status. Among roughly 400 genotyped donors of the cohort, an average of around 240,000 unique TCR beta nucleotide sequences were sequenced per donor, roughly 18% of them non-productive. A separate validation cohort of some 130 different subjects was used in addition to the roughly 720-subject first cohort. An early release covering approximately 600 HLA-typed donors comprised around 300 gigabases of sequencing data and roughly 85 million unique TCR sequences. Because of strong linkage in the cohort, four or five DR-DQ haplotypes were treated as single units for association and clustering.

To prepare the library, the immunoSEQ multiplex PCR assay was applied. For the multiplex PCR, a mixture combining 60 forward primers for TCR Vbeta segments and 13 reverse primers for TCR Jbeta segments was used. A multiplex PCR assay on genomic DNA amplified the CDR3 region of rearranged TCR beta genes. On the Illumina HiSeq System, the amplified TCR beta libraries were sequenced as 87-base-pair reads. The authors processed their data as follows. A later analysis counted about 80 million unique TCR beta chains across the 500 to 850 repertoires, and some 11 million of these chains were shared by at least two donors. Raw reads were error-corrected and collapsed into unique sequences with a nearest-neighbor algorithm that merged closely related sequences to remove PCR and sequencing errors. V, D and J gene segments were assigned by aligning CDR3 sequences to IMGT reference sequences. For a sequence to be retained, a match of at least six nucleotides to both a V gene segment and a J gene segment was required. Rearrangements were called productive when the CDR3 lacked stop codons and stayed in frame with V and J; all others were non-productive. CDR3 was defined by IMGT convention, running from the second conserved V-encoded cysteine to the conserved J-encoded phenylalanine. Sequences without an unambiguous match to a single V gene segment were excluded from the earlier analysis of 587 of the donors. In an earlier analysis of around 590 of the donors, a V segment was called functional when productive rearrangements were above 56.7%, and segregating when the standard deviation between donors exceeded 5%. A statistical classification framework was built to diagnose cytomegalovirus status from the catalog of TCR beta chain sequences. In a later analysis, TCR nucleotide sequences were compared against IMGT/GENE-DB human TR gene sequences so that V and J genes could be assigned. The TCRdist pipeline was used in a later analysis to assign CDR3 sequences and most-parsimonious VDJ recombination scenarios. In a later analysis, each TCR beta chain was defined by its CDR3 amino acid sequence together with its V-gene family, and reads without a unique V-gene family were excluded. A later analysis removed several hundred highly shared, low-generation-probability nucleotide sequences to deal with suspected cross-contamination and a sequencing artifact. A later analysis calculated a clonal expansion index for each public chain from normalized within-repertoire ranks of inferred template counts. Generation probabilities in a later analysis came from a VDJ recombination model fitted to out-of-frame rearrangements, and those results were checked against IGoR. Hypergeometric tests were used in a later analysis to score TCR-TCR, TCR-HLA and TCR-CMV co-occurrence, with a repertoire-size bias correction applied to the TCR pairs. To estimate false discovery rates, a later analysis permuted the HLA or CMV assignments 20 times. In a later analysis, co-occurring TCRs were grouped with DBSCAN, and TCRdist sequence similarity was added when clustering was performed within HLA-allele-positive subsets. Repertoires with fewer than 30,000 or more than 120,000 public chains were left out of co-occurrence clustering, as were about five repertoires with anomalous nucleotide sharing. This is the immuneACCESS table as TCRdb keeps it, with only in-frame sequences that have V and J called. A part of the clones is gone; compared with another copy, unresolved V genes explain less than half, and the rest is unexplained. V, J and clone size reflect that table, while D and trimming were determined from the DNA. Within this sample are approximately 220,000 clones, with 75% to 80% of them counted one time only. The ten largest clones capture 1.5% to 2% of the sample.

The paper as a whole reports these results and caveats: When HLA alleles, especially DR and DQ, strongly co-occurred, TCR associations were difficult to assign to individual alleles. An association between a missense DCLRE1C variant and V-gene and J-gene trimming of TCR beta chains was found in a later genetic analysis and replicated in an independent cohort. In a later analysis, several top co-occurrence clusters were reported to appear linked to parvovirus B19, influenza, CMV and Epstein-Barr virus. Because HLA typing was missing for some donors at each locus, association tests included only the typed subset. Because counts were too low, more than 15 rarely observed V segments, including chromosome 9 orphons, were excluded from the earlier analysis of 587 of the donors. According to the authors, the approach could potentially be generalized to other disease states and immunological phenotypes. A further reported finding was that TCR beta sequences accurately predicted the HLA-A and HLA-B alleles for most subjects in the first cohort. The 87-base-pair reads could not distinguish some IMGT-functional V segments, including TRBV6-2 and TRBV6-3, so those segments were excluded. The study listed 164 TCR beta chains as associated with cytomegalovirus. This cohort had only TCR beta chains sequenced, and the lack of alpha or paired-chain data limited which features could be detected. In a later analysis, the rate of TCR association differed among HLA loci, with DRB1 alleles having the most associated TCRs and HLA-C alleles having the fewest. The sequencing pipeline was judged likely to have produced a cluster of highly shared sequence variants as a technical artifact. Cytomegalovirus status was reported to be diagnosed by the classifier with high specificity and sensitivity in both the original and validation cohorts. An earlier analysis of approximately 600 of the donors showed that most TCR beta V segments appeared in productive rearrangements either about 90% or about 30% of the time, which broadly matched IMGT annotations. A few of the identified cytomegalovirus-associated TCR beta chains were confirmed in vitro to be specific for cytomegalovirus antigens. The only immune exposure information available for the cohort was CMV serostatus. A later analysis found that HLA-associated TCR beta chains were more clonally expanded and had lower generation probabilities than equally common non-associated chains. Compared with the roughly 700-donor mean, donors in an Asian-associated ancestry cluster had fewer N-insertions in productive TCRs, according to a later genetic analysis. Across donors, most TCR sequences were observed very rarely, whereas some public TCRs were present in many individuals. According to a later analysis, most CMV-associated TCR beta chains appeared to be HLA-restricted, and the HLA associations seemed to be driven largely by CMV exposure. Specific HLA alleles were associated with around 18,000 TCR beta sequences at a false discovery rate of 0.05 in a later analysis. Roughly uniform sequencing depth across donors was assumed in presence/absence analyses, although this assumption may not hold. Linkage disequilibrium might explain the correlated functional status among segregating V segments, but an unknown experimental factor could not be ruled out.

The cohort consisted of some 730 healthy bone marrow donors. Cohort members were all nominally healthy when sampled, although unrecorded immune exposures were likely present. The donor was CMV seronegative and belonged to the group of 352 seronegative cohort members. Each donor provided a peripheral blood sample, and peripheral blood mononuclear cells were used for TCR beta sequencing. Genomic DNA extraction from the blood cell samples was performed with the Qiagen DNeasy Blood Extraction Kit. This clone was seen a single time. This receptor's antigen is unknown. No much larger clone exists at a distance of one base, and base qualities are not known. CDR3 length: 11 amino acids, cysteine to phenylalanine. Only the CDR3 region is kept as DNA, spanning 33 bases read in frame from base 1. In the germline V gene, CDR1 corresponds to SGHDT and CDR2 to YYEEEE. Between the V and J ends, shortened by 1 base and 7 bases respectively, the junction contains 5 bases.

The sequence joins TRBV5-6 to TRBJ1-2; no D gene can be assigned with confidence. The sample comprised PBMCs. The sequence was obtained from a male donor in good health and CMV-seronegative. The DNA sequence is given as TGTGCCAGCAGCTTGCAGGCTGGCTACACCTTC. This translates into CASSLQAGYTF.